Included here is one TCR beta chain sequence, with context. Its antigen is not identified. This entry belongs to a study of a mutant IDH1 vaccine in newly diagnosed glioma. Study-level information: Radiotherapy, temozolomide, or both had been given previously, and both were given to most.

The CDR3 length is 14 residues. With 5 bases clipped from V and 8 bases from J, the junction kept 7 bases outside the gene matches. Germline V gene lookup returns CDR1 SGHVS and CDR2 FNYEAQ. The protocol was immunoSEQ multiplex PCR, while the TCRdb copy is restricted to in-frame clones and leaves out a portion. The sample has tens of thousands of clones; less than 85% are singletons. Time point of the sample: week 11, during vaccination. Alongside topical imiquimod, each dose of vaccine comprised 300 ug of mutant IDH1 20-mer peptide. Diagnosis in the donors showed new WHO grade 3 or 4 astrocytomas that were IDH1-mutant and ATRX-lost.

The V call is TRBV7-6, the J call TRBJ2-1, with TRBD1 identical over 9 bases. The clonotype comes from a woman between 45 and 60 years old with glioma. Here the sequenced sample was PBMCs, taken from a glioma patient whose treatment included an IDH1 peptide vaccine. Here the CDR3 DNA reads TGTGCCAGCAGCCCCCGACAGGGGGACTATGAGCAGTTCTTC. It codes for CASSPRQGDYEQFF.